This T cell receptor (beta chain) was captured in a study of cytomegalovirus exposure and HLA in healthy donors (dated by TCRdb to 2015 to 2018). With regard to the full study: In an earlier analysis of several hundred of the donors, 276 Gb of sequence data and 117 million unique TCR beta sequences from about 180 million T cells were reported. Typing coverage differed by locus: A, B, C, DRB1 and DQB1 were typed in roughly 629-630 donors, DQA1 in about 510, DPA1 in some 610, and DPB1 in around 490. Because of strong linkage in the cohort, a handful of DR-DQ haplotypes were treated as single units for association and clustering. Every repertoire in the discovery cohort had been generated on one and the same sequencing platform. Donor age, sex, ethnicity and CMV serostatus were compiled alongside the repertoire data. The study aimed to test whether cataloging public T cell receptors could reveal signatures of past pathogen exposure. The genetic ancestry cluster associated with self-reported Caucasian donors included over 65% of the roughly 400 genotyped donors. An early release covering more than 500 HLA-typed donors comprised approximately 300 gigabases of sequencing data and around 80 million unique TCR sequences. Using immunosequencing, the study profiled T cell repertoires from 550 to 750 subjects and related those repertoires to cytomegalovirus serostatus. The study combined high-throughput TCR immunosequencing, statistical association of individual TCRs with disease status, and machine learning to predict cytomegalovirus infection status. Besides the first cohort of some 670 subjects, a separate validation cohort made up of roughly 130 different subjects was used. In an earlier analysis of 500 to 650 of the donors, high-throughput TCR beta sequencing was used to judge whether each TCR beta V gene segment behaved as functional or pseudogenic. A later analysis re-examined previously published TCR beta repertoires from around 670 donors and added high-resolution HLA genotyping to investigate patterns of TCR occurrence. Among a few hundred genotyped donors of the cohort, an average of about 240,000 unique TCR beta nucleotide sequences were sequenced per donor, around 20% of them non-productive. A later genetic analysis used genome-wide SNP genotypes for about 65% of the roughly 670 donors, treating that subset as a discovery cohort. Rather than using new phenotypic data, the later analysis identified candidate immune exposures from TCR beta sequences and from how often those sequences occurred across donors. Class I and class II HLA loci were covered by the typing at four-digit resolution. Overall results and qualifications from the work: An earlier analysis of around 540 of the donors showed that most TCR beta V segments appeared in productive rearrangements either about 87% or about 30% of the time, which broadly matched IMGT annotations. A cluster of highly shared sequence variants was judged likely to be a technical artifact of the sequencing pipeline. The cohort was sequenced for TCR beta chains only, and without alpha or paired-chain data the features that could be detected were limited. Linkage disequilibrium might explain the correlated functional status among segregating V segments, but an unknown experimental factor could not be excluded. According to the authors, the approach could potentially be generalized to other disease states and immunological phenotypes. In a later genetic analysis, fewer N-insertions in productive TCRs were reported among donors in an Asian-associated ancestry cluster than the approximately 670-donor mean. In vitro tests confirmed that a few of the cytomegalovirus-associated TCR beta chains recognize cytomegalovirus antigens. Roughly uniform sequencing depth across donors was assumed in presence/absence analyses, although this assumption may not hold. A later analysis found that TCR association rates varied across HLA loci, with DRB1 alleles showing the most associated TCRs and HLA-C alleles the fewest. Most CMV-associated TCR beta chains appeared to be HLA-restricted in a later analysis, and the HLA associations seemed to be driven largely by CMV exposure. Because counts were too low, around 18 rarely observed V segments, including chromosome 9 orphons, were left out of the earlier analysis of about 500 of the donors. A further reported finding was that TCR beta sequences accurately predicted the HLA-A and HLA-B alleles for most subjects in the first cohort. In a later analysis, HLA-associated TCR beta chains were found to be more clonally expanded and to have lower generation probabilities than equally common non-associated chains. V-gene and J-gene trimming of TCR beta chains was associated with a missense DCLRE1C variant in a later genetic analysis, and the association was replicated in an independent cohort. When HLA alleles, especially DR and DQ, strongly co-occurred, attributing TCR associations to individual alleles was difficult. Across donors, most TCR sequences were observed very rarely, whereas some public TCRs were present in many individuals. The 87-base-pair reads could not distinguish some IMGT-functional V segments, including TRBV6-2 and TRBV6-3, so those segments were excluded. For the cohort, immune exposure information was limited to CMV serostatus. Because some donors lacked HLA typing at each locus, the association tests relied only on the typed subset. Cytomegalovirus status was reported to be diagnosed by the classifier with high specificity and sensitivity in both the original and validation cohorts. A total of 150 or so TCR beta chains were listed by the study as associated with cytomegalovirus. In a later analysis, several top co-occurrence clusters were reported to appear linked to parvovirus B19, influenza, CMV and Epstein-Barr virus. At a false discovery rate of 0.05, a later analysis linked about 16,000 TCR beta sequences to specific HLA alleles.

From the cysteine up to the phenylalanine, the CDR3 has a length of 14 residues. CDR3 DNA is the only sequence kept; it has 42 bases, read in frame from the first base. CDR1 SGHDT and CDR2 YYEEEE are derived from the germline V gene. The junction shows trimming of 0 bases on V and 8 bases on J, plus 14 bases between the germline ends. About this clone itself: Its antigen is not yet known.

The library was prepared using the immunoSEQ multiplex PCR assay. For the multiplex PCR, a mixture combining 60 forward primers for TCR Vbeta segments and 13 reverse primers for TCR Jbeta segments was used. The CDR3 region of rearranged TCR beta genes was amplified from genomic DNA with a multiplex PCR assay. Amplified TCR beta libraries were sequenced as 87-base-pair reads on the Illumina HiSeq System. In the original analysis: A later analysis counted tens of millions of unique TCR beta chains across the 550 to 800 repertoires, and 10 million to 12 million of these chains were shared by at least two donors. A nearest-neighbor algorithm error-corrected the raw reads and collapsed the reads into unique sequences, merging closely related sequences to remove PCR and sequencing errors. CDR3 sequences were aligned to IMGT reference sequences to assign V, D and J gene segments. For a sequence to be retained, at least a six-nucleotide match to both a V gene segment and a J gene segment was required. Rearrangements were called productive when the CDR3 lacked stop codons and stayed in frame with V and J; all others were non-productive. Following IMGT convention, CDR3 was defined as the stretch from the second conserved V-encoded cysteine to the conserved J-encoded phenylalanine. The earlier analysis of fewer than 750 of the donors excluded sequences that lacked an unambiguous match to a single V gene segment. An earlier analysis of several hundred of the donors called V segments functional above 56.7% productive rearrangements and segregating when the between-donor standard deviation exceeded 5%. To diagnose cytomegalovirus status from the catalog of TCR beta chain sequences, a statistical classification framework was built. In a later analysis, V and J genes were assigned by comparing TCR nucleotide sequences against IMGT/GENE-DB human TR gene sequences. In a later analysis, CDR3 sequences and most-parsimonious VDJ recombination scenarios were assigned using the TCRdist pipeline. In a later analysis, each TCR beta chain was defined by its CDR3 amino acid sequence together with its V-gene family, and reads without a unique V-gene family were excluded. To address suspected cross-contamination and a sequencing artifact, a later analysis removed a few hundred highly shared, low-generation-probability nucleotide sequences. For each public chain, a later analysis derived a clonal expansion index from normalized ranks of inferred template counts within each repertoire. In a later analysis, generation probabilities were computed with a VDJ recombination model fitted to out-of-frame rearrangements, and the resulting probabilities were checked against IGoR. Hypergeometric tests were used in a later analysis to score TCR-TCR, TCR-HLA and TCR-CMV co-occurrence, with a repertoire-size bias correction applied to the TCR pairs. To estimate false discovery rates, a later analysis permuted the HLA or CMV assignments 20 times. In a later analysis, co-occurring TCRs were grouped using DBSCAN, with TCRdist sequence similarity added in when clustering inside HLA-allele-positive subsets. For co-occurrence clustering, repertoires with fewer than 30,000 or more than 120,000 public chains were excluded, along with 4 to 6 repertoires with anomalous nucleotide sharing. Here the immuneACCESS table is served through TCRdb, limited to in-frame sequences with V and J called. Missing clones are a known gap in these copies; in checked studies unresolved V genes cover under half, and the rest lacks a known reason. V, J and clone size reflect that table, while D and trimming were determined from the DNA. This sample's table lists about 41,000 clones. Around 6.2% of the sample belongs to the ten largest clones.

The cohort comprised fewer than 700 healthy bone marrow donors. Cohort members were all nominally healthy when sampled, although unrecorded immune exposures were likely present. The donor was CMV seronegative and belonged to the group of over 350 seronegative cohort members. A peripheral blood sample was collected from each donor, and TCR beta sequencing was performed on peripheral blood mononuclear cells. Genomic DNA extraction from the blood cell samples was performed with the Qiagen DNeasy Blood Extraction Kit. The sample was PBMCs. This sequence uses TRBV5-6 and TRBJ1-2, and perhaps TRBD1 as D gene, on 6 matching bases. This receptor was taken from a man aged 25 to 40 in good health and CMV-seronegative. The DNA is TGTGCCAGCAGCTTGGCGGCAGGGGTGGACGGCTACACCTTC. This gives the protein CASSLAAGVDGYTF.